This TCR beta chain was retrieved from a study of T cell responses to AZD1222 COVID-19 vaccine. Notes on this clone: Its cognate antigen is unknown.

Trimming removed 6 bases at V and 2 bases at J, with 8 bases between. This CDR3 has 13 residues. The V gene's germline CDR1 is MNHEY and CDR2 SVGAGI. Whole-study findings and limits: Most donors were white British and more were female, and clonal diversity was possibly underestimated.

The data were produced by immunoSEQ multiplex PCR, yet TCRdb's version contains in-frame clones alone and is incomplete. Altogether some 130,000 clones are present, approximately 91% being singletons, with the ten largest covering roughly 0.98%. The input for sequencing was peripheral blood, taken 28 days after the second AZD1222 dose. The sequence was obtained from an adult who received the AZD1222 COVID-19 vaccine. The rearrangement uses TRBV6-5 and TRBJ1-5; D gene uncertain. The CDR3 here is CASRSVGNQPQHF. The CDR3 nucleotides are TGTGCCAGCAGATCTGTTGGCAATCAGCCCCAGCATTTT.